Following are 15 T cell receptor beta chains from one sample sequenced in a study of blood T cell repertoires in COVID-19. Measured with immunoSEQ multiplex PCR; TCRdb has only the in-frame clones, and not every one. In the table there are around 50,000 clones, 70% to 90% of which are singletons. The sample comprised peripheral blood. These receptors all stem from a human donor in a cohort sampled during active COVID-19.

The chain carries TRBV7-6 and TRBJ2-6; D not certain. Per the germline V gene, CDR1 is SGHVS and CDR2 is FNYEAQ. This CDR3 has 16 residues. The V gene lost 1 base and the J gene lost 2 bases, with 9 bases spanning the gap. For the CDR3, the DNA is TGTGCCAGCAGCTTAGTGGAGTTCACTGGGGCCAACGTCCTGACTTTC. It yields the protein CASSLVEFTGANVLTF.

The CDR3 spells CASSAPLAGANTGELFF. As DNA, the CDR3 is TGTGCCAGCAGTGCCCCATTAGCGGGTGCGAACACCGGGGAGCTGTTTTTT. V and J are TRBV6-1 and TRBJ2-2; 7 positions match TRBD2. Germline CDR1 is MNHNS and CDR2 is SASEGT. The CDR3 covers 17 residues. Trimming removed 4 bases from V and 0 bases from J; junction bases left unmatched: 8.

The chain uses TRBV14 and TRBJ2-5; maybe TRBD2 (5 bases). V was trimmed by 0 bases and J by 8 bases, leaving 16 bases between them. This CDR3 has 15 amino acids. Germline V gene lookup returns CDR1 SGHDN and CDR2 FVKESK. The DNA of the CDR3 is TGTGCCAGCAGCCAAGATTATTCGGGGATAGGTACCCAGTACTTC. Protein: CASSQDYSGIGTQYF. The full variable domain, with the rest looked up from reference TRBV14 and TRBJ2-5, is EAGVTQFPSHSVIEKGQTVTLRCDPISGHDNLYWYRRVMGKEIKFLLHFVKESKQDESGMPNNRFLAERTGGTYSTLKVQPAELEDSGVYFCASSQDYSGIGTQYFGPGTRLLVL.

The genes are TRBV7-9 and TRBJ2-2; a weak D match, TRBD2 (6 bases). The CDR3 extends over 13 amino acids. V was shortened by 3 bases and J by 7 bases, with 9 bases between the two germline ends. Germline V lookup: CDR1 SEHNR, CDR2 FQNEAQ (reference sequence). The CDR3 reads CASSLEGVGELFF. DNA of the CDR3: TGTGCCAGCAGCTTGGAGGGTGTCGGGGAGCTGTTTTTT.

A note on this clone: This same CDR3 is encoded by further DNA sequences in the sample. The gene calls are TRBV20-1 and TRBJ2-7, with D unclear. The CDR3 has 11 amino acids. Germline V gene data show CDR1 as DFQATT and CDR2 as SNEGSKA (reference sequence). The V end was cut by 2 bases, the J end by 2 bases, with 4 bases between. The CDR3 spells CSARLAYEQYF. In nucleotides, the CDR3 is TGCAGTGCTAGACTTGCCTACGAGCAGTACTTC.

The chain combines TRBV20-1 with TRBJ2-7; perhaps TRBD1 as D (6 bases). V was pared by 3 bases and J by 2 bases, with 14 bases between. Germline V CDR1 and CDR2: DFQATT, SNEGSKA (reference sequence). CDR3 length: 14 amino acids. CDR3 coding DNA: TGCAGTGCTAGTCCCACAGGGATAACCTACGAGCAGTACTTC. It translates to CSASPTGITYEQYF.

V is TRBV2 and J is TRBJ2-7; 16 nucleotides match TRBD2. The CDR3 is made up of 21 amino acids. V trimming: 7 bases; J trimming: 2 bases; junction bases outside the gene matches: 20. The germline gives CDR1 SNHLY, CDR2 FYNNEI. The CDR3 reads CASKERVGTSGGGTKPYEQYF. The CDR3 bases are TGTGCCAGCAAAGAGCGGGTTGGGACTAGCGGGGGGGGCACAAAACCCTACGAGCAGTACTTC.

The J gene is TRBJ2-7, the V gene TRBV3-1 (or the pseudogene TRBV3-2); TRBD1 agrees at 7 bases. The CDR3 loop spans 15 amino acids. J was trimmed by 3 bases and V by 6 bases; bases with no gene match: 11. The germline gives CDR1 LGHDT, CDR2 YNNKEL (reference sequence). The CDR3 region is CASSPDWDRGYEQYF. CDR3 coding DNA: TGTGCCAGCAGTCCGGACTGGGACAGAGGCTACGAGCAGTACTTC.

This clone was counted a single time. CDR3 coding DNA: TGTGCCAGCACGGTGCGGACTGGGGCCAACGTCCTGACTTTC. Translated: CASTVRTGANVLTF. The V call is TRBV27, the J call TRBJ2-6; D call uncertain. CDR1 MNHEY and CDR2 SMNVEV come from the germline V gene (reference sequence). The V end was cut by 7 bases, the J end by 2 bases, with 9 bases between. The CDR3 runs 14 residues.

The CDR3 nucleotides are TGTGCCAGCAGTTACTCGAGGTCACCAAGCAATCAGCCCCAGCATTTT. Its translation: CASSYSRSPSNQPQHF. The genes are TRBV6-2 or TRBV6-3 and TRBJ1-5, with unresolved D. Looked up from germline, CDR1 is MNHEY and CDR2 is SVGEGT. The CDR3 spans 16 residues. V was cut by 0 bases and J by 1 base, with 10 bases left in between.

This chain uses TRBV14 with TRBJ2-3; the match to TRBD2 covers 14 bases. Germline values: CDR1 SGHDN, CDR2 FVKESK. V lost 4 bases to trimming and J lost 6 bases; unmatched junction nucleotides: 3. The CDR3 spans 15 residues. The CDR3 DNA follows: TGTGCCAGCAGCCGGACTAGCGGGAGGTGGGATACGCAGTATTTT. The encoded protein is CASSRTSGRWDTQYF. Combining the CDR3 with reference TRBV14 and TRBJ2-3 gives the whole variable domain EAGVTQFPSHSVIEKGQTVTLRCDPISGHDNLYWYRRVMGKEIKFLLHFVKESKQDESGMPNNRFLAERTGGTYSTLKVQPAELEDSGVYFCASSRTSGRWDTQYFGPGTRLTVL.

By sample share, this clone is medium-sized. V usage is TRBV10-1 and J usage is TRBJ2-7; D is unresolved. The CDR3 is made up of 12 amino acids. CDR1 WNHNN and CDR2 SYGVQD come from the germline V gene (reference sequence). The V gene lost 9 bases and the J gene lost 0 bases, with 9 bases spanning the gap. The CDR3 is CASGDTSYEQYF. CDR3 coding DNA: TGCGCCAGTGGCGACACCTCCTACGAGCAGTACTTC.

This clone came up once. The J gene is TRBJ1-1, the V gene TRBV10-3; perhaps TRBD1 as D (5 bases). Germline V gene sequence: CDR1 ENHRY, CDR2 SYGVKD. This CDR3 spans 11 amino acids. Trimming pared 4 bases from V and 7 bases from J, leaving 7 bases between. The CDR3 loop reads CAISGGIEAFF. CDR3 nucleotide sequence: TGTGCCATCAGTGGGGGCATTGAAGCTTTCTTT.

This clone was counted once. The chain carries TRBV5-6 and TRBJ1-4; the D gene is possibly TRBD1 (6 bases). Trimming removed 2 bases at V and 5 bases at J, with 13 bases between. Looked up from germline, CDR1 is SGHDT and CDR2 is YYEEEE. The CDR3 runs 15 residues. CDR3 nucleotide sequence: TGTGCCAGCAGCTTTCGACAGGCCCAAAATGAAAAACTGTTTTTT. It translates to CASSFRQAQNEKLFF.

The CDR3 reads CASSYGGLAGTETQYF. The CDR3 DNA reads as TGTGCCAGCAGTTACGGGGGACTAGCGGGGACCGAGACCCAGTACTTC. The J gene is TRBJ2-5, the V gene TRBV6-5, with 13 positions matching TRBD2. This CDR3 is built from 16 residues. The V gene end was trimmed by 2 bases and the J gene end by 5 bases; junction bases not matched to a gene: 5. Germline V lookup: CDR1 MNHEY, CDR2 SVGAGI.